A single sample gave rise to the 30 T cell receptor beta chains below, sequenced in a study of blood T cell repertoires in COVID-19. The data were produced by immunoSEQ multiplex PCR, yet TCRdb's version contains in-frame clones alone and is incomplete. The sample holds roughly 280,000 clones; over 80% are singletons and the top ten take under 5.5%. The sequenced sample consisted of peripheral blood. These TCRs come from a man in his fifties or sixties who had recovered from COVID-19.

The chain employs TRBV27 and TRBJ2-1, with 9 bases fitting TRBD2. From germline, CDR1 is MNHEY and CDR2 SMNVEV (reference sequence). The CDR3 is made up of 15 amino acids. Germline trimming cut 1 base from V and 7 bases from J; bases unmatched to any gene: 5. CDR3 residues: CASSLYGGGANEQFF. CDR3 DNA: TGTGCCAGCAGTTTATATGGCGGGGGGGCAAATGAGCAGTTCTTC.

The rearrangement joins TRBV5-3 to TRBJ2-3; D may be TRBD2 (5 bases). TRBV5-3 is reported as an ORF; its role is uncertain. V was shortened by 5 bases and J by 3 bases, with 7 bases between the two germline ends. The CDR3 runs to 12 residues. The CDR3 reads CARRSGTDTQYF. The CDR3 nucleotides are TGTGCCAGAAGGTCGGGGACAGATACGCAGTATTTT.

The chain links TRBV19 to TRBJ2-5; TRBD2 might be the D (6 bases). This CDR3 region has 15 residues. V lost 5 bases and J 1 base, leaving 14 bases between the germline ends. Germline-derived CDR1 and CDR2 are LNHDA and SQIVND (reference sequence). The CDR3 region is CASSLAGWAQETQYF. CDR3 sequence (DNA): TGTGCCAGTAGTCTGGCGGGGTGGGCCCAAGAGACCCAGTACTTC.

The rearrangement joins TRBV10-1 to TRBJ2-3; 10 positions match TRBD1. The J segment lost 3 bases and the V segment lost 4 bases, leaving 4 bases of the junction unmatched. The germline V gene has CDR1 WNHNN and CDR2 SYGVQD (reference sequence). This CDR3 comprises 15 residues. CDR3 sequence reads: CASSALGQGTDTQYF. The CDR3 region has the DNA TGCGCCAGCAGTGCCCTGGGACAGGGGACAGATACGCAGTATTTT.

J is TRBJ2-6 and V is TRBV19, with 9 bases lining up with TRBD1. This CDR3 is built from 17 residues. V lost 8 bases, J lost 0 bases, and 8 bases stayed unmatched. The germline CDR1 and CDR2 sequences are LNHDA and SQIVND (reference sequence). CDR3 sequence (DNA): TGTGCCAGTGGAGATACAGGGGGCGGCTCTGGGGCCAACGTCCTGACTTTC. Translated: CASGDTGGGSGANVLTF.

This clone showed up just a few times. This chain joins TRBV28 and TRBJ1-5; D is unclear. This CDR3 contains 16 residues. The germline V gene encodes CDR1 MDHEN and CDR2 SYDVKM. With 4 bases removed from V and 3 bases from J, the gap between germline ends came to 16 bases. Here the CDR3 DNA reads TGTGCCAGCAGTTCACTCCGACGGGGAATCAATCAGCCCCAGCATTTT. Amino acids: CASSSLRRGINQPQHF.

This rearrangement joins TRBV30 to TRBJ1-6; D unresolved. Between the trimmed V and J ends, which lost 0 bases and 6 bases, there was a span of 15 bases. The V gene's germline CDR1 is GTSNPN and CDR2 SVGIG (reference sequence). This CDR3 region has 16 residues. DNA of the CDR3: TGTGCCTGGAGTGTACTCGGCCGGGTATCTAATTCACCCCTCCACTTT. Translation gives CAWSVLGRVSNSPLHF.

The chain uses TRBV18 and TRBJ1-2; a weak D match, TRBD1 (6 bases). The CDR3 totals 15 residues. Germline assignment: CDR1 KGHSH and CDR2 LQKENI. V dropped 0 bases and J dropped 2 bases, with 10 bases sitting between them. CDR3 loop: CASSPPGTINYGYTF. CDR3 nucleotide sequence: TGTGCCAGCTCACCACCTGGGACAATAAACTATGGCTACACCTTC.

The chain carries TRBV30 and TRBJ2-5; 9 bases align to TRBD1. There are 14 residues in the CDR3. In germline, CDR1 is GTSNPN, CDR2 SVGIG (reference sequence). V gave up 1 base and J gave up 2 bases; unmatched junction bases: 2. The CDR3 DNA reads TGTGCCTGGAGTGACAGGGGGCAGCAAGAGACCCAGTACTTC. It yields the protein CAWSDRGQQETQYF.

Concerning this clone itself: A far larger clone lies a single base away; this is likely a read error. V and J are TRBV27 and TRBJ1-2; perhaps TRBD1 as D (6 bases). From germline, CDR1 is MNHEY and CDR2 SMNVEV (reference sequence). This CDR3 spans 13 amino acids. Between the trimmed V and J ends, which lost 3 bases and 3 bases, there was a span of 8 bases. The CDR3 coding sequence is TGTGCCAGCAGTTTCGCAGGGGACTATGGCTACACCTTC. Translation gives CASSFAGDYGYTF.

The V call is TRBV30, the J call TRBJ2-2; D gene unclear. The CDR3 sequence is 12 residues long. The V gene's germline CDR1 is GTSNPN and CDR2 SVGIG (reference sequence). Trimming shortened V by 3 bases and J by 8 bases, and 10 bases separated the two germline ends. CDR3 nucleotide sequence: TGTGCCTGGAGAATCAGGAAAGGGGAGCTGTTTTTT. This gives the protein CAWRIRKGELFF.

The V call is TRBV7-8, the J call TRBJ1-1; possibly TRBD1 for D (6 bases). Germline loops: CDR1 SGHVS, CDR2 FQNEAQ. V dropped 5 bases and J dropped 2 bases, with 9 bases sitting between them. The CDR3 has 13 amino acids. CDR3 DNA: TGTGCCAGCAGCCAACAGGGAAACACTGAAGCTTTCTTT. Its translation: CASSQQGNTEAFF.

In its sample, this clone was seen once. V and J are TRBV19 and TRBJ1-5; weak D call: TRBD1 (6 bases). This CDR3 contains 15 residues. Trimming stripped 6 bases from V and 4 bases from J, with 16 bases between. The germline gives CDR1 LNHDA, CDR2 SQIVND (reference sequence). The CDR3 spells CASSPTGHENQPQHF. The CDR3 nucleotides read TGTGCCAGTAGCCCCACGGGACATGAGAATCAGCCCCAGCATTTT.

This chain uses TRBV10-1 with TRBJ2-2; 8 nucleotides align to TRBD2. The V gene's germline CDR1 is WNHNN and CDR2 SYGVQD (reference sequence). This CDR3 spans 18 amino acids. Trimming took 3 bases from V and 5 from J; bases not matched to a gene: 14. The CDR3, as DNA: TGCGCCAGCAGTGATACGGCTAGCGGGCAGTTTGTGACCGGGGAGCTGTTTTTT. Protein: CASSDTASGQFVTGELFF.

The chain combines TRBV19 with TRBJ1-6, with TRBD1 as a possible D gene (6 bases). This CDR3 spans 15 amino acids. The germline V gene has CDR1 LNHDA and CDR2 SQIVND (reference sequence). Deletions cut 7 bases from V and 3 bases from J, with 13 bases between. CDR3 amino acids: CASKPTGHYNSPLHF. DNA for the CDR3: TGTGCCAGTAAACCGACAGGACACTATAATTCACCCCTCCACTTT.

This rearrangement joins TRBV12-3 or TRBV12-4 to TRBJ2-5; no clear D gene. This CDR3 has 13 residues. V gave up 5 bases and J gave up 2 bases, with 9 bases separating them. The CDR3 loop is CASSLSGQETQYF. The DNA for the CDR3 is TGTGCCAGCAGTCTATCCGGGCAAGAGACCCAGTACTTC.

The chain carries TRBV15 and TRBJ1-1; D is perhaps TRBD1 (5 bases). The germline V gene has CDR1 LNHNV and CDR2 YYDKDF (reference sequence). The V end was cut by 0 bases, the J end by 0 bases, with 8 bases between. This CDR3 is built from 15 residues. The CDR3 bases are TGTGCCACCAGCAGAGAGGGGGGAGTGAACACTGAAGCTTTCTTT. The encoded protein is CATSREGGVNTEAFF.

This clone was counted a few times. The CDR3 protein is CASSSSTQGNQPQHF. The CDR3 region has the DNA TGTGCCAGCAGCTCGTCAACACAGGGAAACCAGCCCCAGCATTTT. This sequence joins TRBV7-8 and TRBJ1-5; a weak D match, TRBD1 (6 bases). V dropped 4 bases and J dropped 7 bases, with 17 bases sitting between them. Germline V gene lookup returns CDR1 SGHVS and CDR2 FQNEAQ. The CDR3 consists of 15 residues.

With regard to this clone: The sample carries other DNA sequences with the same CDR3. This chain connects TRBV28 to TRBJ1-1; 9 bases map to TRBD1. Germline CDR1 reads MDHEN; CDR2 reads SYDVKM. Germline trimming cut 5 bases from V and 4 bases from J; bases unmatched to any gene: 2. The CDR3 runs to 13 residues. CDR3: CASSRDRVTEAFF. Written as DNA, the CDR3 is TGTGCCAGCAGTAGGGACAGGGTCACTGAAGCTTTCTTT.

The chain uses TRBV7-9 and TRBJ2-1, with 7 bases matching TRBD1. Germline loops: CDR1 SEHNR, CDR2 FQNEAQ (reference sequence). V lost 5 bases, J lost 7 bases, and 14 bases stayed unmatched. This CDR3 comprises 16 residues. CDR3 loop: CASSRTSPTGRNEQFF. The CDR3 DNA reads TGTGCCAGCAGCCGGACCAGCCCGACAGGGCGGAATGAGCAGTTCTTC.

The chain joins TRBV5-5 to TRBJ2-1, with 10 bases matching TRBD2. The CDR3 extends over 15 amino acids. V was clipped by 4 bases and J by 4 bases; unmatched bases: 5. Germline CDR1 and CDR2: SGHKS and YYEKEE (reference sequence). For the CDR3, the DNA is TGTGCCAGCAGCCGGACTAGCGGCGAGTACAATGAGCAGTTCTTC. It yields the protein CASSRTSGEYNEQFF.

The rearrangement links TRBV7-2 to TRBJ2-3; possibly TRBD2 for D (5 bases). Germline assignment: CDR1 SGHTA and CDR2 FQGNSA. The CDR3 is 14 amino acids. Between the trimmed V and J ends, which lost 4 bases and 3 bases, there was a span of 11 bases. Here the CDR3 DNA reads TGTGCCAGCAGCTCCGTCCGGACTACAGATACGCAGTATTTT. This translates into CASSSVRTTDTQYF.

The CDR3 spells CASSLYKLAGTDTQYF. CDR3 nucleotide sequence: TGTGCCAGCAGCTTGTATAAGCTAGCGGGCACAGATACGCAGTATTTT. The chain has TRBV5-5 and TRBJ2-3, with 7 bases aligning to TRBD2. The V gene's germline CDR1 is SGHKS and CDR2 YYEKEE (reference sequence). The CDR3 is 16 amino acids. With 1 base clipped from V and 1 base from J, the junction kept 6 bases outside the gene matches.

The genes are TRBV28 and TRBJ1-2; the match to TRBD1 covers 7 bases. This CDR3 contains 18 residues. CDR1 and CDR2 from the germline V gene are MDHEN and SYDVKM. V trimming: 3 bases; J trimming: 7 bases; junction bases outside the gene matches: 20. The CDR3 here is CASSLTGRDRKALGGYTF. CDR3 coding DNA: TGTGCCAGCAGTTTGACAGGGCGGGACAGAAAGGCCCTCGGTGGCTACACCTTC.

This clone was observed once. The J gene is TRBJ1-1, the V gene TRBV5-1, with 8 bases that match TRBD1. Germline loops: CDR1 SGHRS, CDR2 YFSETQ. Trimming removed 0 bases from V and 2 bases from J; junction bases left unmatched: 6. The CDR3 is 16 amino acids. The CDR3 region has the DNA TGCGCCAGCAGCTTGGTGCCAGGGGGCTTTAACACTGAAGCTTTCTTT. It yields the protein CASSLVPGGFNTEAFF.

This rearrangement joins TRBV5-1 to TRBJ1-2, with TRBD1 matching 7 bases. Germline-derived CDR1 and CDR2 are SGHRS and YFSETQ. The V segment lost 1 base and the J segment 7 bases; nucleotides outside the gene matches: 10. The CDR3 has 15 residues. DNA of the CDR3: TGCGCCAGCAGCTTGCCCATAATAACAGGGGTTGGCTACACCTTC. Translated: CASSLPIITGVGYTF.

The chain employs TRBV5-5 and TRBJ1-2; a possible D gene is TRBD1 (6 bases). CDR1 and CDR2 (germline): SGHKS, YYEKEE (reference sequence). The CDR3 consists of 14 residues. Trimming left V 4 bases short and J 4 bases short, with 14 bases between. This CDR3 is CASSTGLLVYGYTF. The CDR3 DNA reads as TGTGCCAGCAGCACAGGGCTATTAGTCTATGGCTACACCTTC.

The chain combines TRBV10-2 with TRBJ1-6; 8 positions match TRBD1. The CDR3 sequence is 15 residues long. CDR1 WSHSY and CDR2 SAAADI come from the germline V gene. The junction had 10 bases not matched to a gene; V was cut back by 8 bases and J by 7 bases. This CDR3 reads CASAAGQGGNSPLHF. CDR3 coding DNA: TGCGCCAGCGCGGCTGGACAGGGTGGGAATTCACCCCTCCACTTT.

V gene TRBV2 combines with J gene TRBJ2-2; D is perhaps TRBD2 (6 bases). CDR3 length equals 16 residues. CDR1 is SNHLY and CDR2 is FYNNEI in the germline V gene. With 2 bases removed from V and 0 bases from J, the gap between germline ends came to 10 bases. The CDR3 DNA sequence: TGTGCCAGCAGTGAAAGGTCTAGCGCGAACACCGGGGAGCTGTTTTTT. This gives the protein CASSERSSANTGELFF. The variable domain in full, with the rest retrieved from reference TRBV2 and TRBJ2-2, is EPEVTQTPSHQVTQMGQEVILRCVPISNHLYFYWYRQILGQKVEFLVSFYNNEISEKSEIFDDQFSVERPDGSNFTLKIRSTKLEDSAMYFCASSERSSANTGELFFGEGSRLTVL.

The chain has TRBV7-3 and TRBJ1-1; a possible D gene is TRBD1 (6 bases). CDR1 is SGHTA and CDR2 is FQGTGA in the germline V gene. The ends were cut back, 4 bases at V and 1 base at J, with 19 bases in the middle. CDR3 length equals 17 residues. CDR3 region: CASSSRAGGDWNTEAFF. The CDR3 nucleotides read TGTGCCAGCAGCTCCCGGGCGGGGGGCGATTGGAACACTGAAGCTTTCTTT.